A selection of T cell receptor beta chains follows, all from one sample in a study of blood T cell repertoires in COVID-19. This table comes from immunoSEQ multiplex PCR, and its TCRdb copy is limited to in-frame clones, with some not included. In the table there are about 97,000 clones, approximately 84% of which are singletons. Sequencing used peripheral blood. These receptors were collected from a man aged 35 to 55 with active or convalescent COVID-19. CDR3s include the opening cysteine and the closing phenylalanine or tryptophan. The order of the fields is D gene, J gene, V gene, clone size, CDR3 DNA, CDR3 protein. A D gene is named only where the DNA matches it firmly. Clone size appears in some rows only: once, few, many, or a class for an expanded clone.

D: NA
J: TRBJ2-2
V: TRBV7-2
size: NA
DNA: TGTGCCAGCAGCTTCAGGGTCAGCACCGGGGAGCTGTTTTTT
CDR3: CASSFRVSTGELFF

D: TRBD1
J: TRBJ1-4
V: TRBV15
size: once
DNA: TGTGCCACCAGCTCCCGGGACAGGGATGAAAAACTGTTTTTT
CDR3: CATSSRDRDEKLFF

D: NA
J: TRBJ1-1
V: TRBV18
size: NA
DNA: TGTGCCAGCAGCTTGGGGCAGGGAGGCACTGAAGCTTTCTTT
CDR3: CASSLGQGGTEAFF

D: TRBD1
J: TRBJ1-6
V: TRBV3-1/TRBV3-2
size: NA
DNA: TGTGCCAGCAGCCCACTGACAGGGGCCGGTTCACCCCTCCACTTT
CDR3: CASSPLTGAGSPLHF

D: NA
J: TRBJ1-1
V: TRBV30
size: NA
DNA: TGTGCCTGTCACCGGCGAGCGGCTGAAGCTTTCTTT
CDR3: CACHRRAAEAFF

D: TRBD1
J: TRBJ2-7
V: TRBV18
size: few
DNA: TGTGCCAGCTCTCAACGGGACAGGGGGAGCGAGCAGTACTTC
CDR3: CASSQRDRGSEQYF

D: TRBD1
J: TRBJ2-4
V: TRBV28
size: NA
DNA: TGTGCCAGCAGTTCCACAGGGGGAGTGGACAAAAACATTCAGTACTTC
CDR3: CASSSTGGVDKNIQYF

D: TRBD2
J: TRBJ2-1
V: TRBV4-1
size: NA
DNA: TGCGCCAGCAGCCAGGGCCATAGCGGGGGGGGAAACAATGAGCAGTTCTTC
CDR3: CASSQGHSGGGNNEQFF

D: NA
J: TRBJ2-1
V: TRBV19
size: few
DNA: TGTGCCAGTAGTATTGACACCTACAATGAGCAGTTCTTC
CDR3: CASSIDTYNEQFF

D: TRBD1
J: TRBJ2-5
V: TRBV5-1
size: NA
DNA: TGCGCCAGCAGCTTGGGGGACAGGGGAGCGCAGGAGACCCAGTACTTC
CDR3: CASSLGDRGAQETQYF

D: TRBD1
J: TRBJ1-1
V: TRBV10-1
size: NA
DNA: TGCGCCAGCAGCCGGGACAGCATGAACACTGAAGCTTTCTTT
CDR3: CASSRDSMNTEAFF

D: TRBD1
J: TRBJ1-2
V: TRBV5-1
size: NA
DNA: TGCGCCAGCAGCTCTGCAGGGGGTAACTATGGCTACACCTTC
CDR3: CASSSAGGNYGYTF

D: TRBD2
J: TRBJ2-1
V: TRBV19
size: NA
DNA: TGTGCCAGTAGTGTTCGTCAGTCTGCAAGCGGGGGGGGATATGAGCAGTTCTTC
CDR3: CASSVRQSASGGGYEQFF